This T cell receptor (beta chain) is drawn from a study of shared T cell receptors in the human thymus. This clone has just one count. This CDR3 contains 15 residues. The germline V and J ends were trimmed by 7 bases and 4 bases, with 17 bases remaining between them. Germline V gives CDR1 MNHEY, CDR2 SMNVEV (reference sequence). Clones were sequenced by immunoSEQ multiplex PCR, and TCRdb holds only the in-frame ones, with some missing. The sample has 600,000 or so clones, around 87% seen once; the top ten hold roughly 0.0087%. Separately, the same data were catalogued under a study of human thymus T cells. In that study: The people who donated were healthy Finnish babies having corrective surgery for congenital heart defects. There appeared to be biased usage of V and J genes in thymic and blood repertoires. What related research reported was that thymic repertoires overlapped highly among unrelated individuals.

This receptor was taken from a boy younger than two with a congenital heart defect. Material: thymocytes. The chain employs TRBV27 and TRBJ1-5; D not resolved. The CDR3 DNA reads as TGTGCCAGCACCCAAAGTGGGCACCAAAATCAGCCCCAGCATTTT. Residues: CASTQSGHQNQPQHF.